These 9 T cell receptor beta chains share one sample of origin, sequenced in a study of cytomegalovirus exposure and HLA in healthy donors. PCR employed 60 Vbeta and 13 Jbeta primers. Method: immunoSEQ multiplex PCR; TCRdb's copy keeps in-frame clones and lacks some. Found here are 150,000 to 200,000 clones, 75% of them singletons; the top ten hold about 11%. Sequenced: PBMCs. Source of these receptors: a man younger than 30 in good health and CMV-seropositive.

This chain joins TRBV2 and TRBJ2-7, with 7 bases fitting TRBD1. This CDR3 contains 12 residues. After removal of 5 bases from V and 12 bases from J, the junction contained 10 bases not matched to a gene. Germline V gene lookup returns CDR1 SNHLY and CDR2 FYNNEI. The CDR3 DNA follows: TGTGCCAGCAGTCCGGGACAGAGCCCCGTGTACTTC. Its translation is CASSPGQSPVYF. The full variable domain, completed using reference TRBV2 and TRBJ2-7, is EPEVTQTPSHQVTQMGQEVILRCVPISNHLYFYWYRQILGQKVEFLVSFYNNEISEKSEIFDDQFSVERPDGSNFTLKIRSTKLEDSAMYFCASSPGQSPVYFGPGTRLTVT.

This clone was detected only once. This chain connects TRBV11-1 to TRBJ2-3; possible D gene TRBD1, 5 bases. Per germline, CDR1 SGHAT and CDR2 FQDESV (reference sequence). The CDR3 totals 12 residues. V lost 8 bases, J lost 4 bases, and 10 bases lay in between. CDR3 in amino acids: CASRTIPDTQYF. Here the CDR3 DNA reads TGTGCCAGCCGGACAATCCCAGATACGCAGTATTTT.

CDR3 residues: CASLAGGPVDTQYF. Written as DNA, the CDR3 is TGTGCCAGTCTAGCGGGAGGGCCAGTAGATACGCAGTATTTT. The rearrangement links TRBV7-2 to TRBJ2-3; TRBD2 aligns across 12 bases. This CDR3 region has 14 residues. The V gene end was trimmed by 9 bases and the J gene end by 5 bases; junction bases not matched to a gene: 6. Germline V gene sequence: CDR1 SGHTA, CDR2 FQGNSA.

The rearrangement links TRBV27 to TRBJ1-2; TRBD1 is a possible D gene (5 bases). V was cut by 6 bases and J by 6 bases, with 14 bases left in between. The CDR3 loop spans 13 amino acids. Germline CDR1 MNHEY, CDR2 SMNVEV (reference sequence). Here the CDR3 DNA reads TGTGCCAGCAGCCCGGGGGGGGTGGATGGCTACACCTTC. It is translated as CASSPGGVDGYTF.

This clone was counted a few times. The J gene is TRBJ2-1, the V gene TRBV11-2; perhaps TRBD2 as D (5 bases). The CDR3 sequence is 14 residues long. V lost 6 bases, J lost 9 bases, and 18 bases lay in between. In germline, CDR1 is SGHAT, CDR2 FQNNGV. CDR3 bases: TGTGCCAGCAGTCAAGGTGGGCGCCGGGGTGAGCAGTTCTTC. Translating gives CASSQGGRRGEQFF.

This clone is a singleton in its sample. The V call is TRBV30, the J call TRBJ2-1, with TRBD2 matching over 9 bases. V was clipped by 3 bases and J by 5 bases; unmatched bases: 2. The CDR3 is 13 amino acids. Per germline, CDR1 GTSNPN and CDR2 SVGIG (reference sequence). In nucleotides, the CDR3 is TGTGCCTGGAGAAGACTAGCGGACAATGAGCAGTTCTTC. It translates to CAWRRLADNEQFF. Combining the CDR3 with reference TRBV30 and TRBJ2-1 gives the whole variable domain SQTIHQWPATLVQPVGSPLSLECTVEGTSNPNLYWYRQAAGRGLQLLFYSVGIGQISSEVPQNLSASRPQDRQFILSSKKLLLSDSGFYLCAWRRLADNEQFFGPGTRLTVL.

V is TRBV29-1 and J is TRBJ2-5, with 9 bases matching TRBD1. The V gene's germline CDR1 is SQVTM and CDR2 ANQGSEA. With 6 bases clipped from V and 4 bases from J, the junction kept 3 bases outside the gene matches. The CDR3 is 12 amino acids. CDR3 loop: CSVAGQGETQYF. The CDR3 coding sequence is TGCAGCGTCGCGGGACAGGGAGAGACCCAGTACTTC. The whole variable domain, remainder taken from reference TRBV29-1 and TRBJ2-5, is SAVISQKPSRDICQRGTSLTIQCQVDSQVTMMFWYRQQPGQSLTLIATANQGSEATYESGFVIDKFPISRPNLTFSTLTVSNMSPEDSSIYLCSVAGQGETQYFGPGTRLLVL.

The J gene is TRBJ1-2, the V gene TRBV5-1; D possibly corresponds to TRBD1 (6 bases). V lost 0 bases, J lost 4 bases, and 13 bases lay in between. The CDR3 runs to 15 residues. Germline V gene data show CDR1 as SGHRS and CDR2 as YFSETQ. The CDR3 loop reads CASSLDAGASYGYTF. The CDR3 nucleotides read TGCGCCAGCAGCTTGGACGCAGGGGCCTCCTATGGCTACACCTTC.

This CDR3 reads CASSPTTGEAYEQYF. The CDR3 region has the DNA TGTGCCAGCAGCCCCACGACAGGGGAGGCGTACGAGCAGTACTTC. The rearrangement joins TRBV4-2 to TRBJ2-7; 8 bases align to TRBD1. CDR1 is LGHNA, CDR2 YNFKEQ, per germline. V was pared by 4 bases and J by 4 bases, with 9 bases of the junction left unmatched. The CDR3 runs to 15 residues.